This T cell receptor beta chain stems from a study of blood T cell repertoires in COVID-19. As for the study in general: Samples taken during acute and convalescent COVID-19 were collected in the United States, Italy and Spain. Sources were T cells, B-cell-depleted T cells, or PBMCs; the material itself was cDNA or gDNA.

Ages ranged from roughly 18 to 100 years, with residence in some 25 US areas. Recovery among Cohort 3 donors was established by two negative PCRs, clearance, or symptom resolution. Clones were sequenced by immunoSEQ multiplex PCR, and TCRdb holds only the in-frame ones, with some missing. In the table there are over 200,000 clones, 80% to 85% of which are singletons. From germline, CDR1 is SNHLY and CDR2 FYNNEI. The CDR3 loop spans 16 amino acids. V shed 3 bases, J shed 6 bases, and the junction held 9 bases outside the gene matches. Sample: PBMCs or T cells enriched from blood (not recorded which). The clonotype comes from a woman aged 40 to 50 who had recovered from COVID-19. This sequence joins TRBV2 and TRBJ2-2; 8 positions match TRBD2. The CDR3 loop is CASSEPAGVGPGELFF. In DNA, the CDR3 is TGTGCCAGCAGTGAGCCAGCGGGAGTAGGCCCCGGGGAGCTGTTTTTT.